What follows is one T cell receptor (beta chain) and its context. Treatment denoted: oral pan-JAK inhibitor, 5-10 mg twice daily. The data were taken from a study of CD8+ T cells in alopecia areata. Sequencing used cDNA as its template, made by extracting RNA and reverse transcribing it. Using immunoSEQ multiplex PCR, the repertoire was profiled, and TCRdb retains in-frame clones only, with some absent. The sample has 35,000 to 45,000 clones; 80% to 95% are singletons. The germline V gene has CDR1 MDHEN and CDR2 SYDVKM. The CDR3 totals 13 residues. The ends were cut back, 2 bases at V and 5 bases at J, with 9 bases in the middle.

The chain links TRBV28 to TRBJ2-5; D is perhaps TRBD1 (5 bases). The specimen comprised CD8+ T cells sorted from blood, sampled at week 24, from a patient treated with tofacitinib. This receptor was identified in a human donor with alopecia areata. The CDR3 bases are TGTGCCAGCAGTTTAAGGACAATCGAGACCCAGTACTTC. Translation: CASSLRTIETQYF.